What follows is one T cell receptor (beta chain) and its context. This specimen comes from a study of technical replicates of blood from a few donors. The assay was immunoSEQ multiplex PCR, and TCRdb's table has in-frame clones only and misses some. The sample holds about 75,000 clones, around 97% seen once. The CDR3 loop spans 13 amino acids. CDR1 and CDR2 from the germline V gene are ENHRY and SYGVKD. Trimming stripped 8 bases from V and 5 bases from J, with 15 bases between. The genes are TRBV10-3 and TRBJ1-1; D not resolved. Sample: T cells isolated from PBMCs. The sequence was obtained from a human donor in good health. The CDR3 DNA sequence: TGTGCCATCGAGACGCCGGGTCGTACTGAAGCTTTCTTT. Translation: CAIETPGRTEAFF.